This T cell receptor (beta chain) was documented in a study of shared clonotypes between healthy human individuals. Genomic DNA, for the unsorted samples, came from about 90 million PBMCs. The repertoire was sequenced with immunoSEQ multiplex PCR; TCRdb's copy has only in-frame clones and lacks some. The sample records over 400,000 clones, around 85% being singletons. Germline V gene sequence: CDR1 SEHNR, CDR2 FQNEAQ (reference sequence). V lost 2 bases to trimming and J lost 3 bases, with 5 bases between them. CDR3 length: 12 amino acids. Sequencing input: PBMCs. This TCR came from a middle-aged woman in good health. Some clones in this sample may be carry-over from other donors' samples. The rearrangement joins TRBV7-9 to TRBJ2-7; unclear D gene. CDR3 DNA: TGTGCCAGCAGCTTAACGGTCTACGAGCAGTACTTC. Protein: CASSLTVYEQYF.